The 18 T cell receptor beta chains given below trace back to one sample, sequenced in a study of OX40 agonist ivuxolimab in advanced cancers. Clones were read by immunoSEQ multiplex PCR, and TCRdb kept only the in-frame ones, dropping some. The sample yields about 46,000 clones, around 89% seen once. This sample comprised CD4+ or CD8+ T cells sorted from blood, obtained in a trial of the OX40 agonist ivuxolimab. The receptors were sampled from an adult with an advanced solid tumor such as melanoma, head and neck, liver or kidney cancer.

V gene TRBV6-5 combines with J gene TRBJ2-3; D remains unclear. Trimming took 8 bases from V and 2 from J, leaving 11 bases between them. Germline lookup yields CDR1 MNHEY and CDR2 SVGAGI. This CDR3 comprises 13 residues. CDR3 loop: CASGTEVTDTQYF. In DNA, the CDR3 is TGTGCCAGCGGAACAGAAGTCACAGATACGCAGTATTTT.

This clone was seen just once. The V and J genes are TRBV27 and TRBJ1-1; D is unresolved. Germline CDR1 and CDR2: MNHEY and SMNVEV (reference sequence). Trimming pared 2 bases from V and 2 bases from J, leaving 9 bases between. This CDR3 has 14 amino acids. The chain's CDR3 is CASSLGNLNTEAFF. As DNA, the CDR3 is TGTGCCAGCAGTTTAGGGAACTTAAACACTGAAGCTTTCTTT.

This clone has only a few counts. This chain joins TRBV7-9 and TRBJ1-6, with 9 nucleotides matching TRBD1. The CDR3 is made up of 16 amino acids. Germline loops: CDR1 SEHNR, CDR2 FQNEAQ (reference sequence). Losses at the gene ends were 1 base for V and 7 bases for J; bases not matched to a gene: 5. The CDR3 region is CASSLEDRGMNSPLHF. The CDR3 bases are TGTGCCAGCAGCTTAGAGGACAGGGGAATGAATTCACCCCTCCACTTT.

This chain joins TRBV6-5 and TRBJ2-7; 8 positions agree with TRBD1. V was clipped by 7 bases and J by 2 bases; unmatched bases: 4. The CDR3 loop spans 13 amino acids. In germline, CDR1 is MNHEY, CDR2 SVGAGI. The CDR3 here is CASKETGAYEQYF. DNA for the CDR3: TGTGCCAGCAAGGAGACAGGGGCCTACGAGCAGTACTTC.

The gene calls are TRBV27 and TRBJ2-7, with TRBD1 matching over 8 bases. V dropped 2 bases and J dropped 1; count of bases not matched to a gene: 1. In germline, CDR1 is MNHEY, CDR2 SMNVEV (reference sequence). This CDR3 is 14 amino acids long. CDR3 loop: CASSLGTGSYEQYF. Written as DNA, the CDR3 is TGTGCCAGCAGTTTAGGGACAGGATCCTACGAGCAGTACTTC.

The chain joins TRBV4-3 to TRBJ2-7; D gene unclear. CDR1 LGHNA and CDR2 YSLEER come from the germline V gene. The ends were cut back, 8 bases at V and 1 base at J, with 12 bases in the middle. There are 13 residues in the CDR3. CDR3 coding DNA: TGCGCCAGCGCCGGATCTGTATCCTACGAGCAGTACTTC. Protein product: CASAGSVSYEQYF.

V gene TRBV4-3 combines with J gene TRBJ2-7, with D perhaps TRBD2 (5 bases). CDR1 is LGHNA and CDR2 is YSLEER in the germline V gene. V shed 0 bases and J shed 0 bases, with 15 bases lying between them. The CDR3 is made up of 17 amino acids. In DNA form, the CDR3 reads TGCGCCAGCAGCCAAGATCGATCTTGGCGGGCCTCCTACGAGCAGTACTTC. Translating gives CASSQDRSWRASYEQYF.

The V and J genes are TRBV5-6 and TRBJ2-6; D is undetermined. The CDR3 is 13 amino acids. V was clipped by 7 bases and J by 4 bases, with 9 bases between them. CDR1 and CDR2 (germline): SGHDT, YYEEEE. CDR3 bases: TGTGCCAGCGTGGAGTCAGGGGCCAACGTCCTGACTTTC. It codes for CASVESGANVLTF.

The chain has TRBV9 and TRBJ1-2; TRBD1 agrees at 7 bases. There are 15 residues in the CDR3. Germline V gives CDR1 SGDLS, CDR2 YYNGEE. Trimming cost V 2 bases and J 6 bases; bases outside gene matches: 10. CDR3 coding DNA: TGTGCCAGCAGCGTTGAGGACAGGCCCCAGGATGGCTACACCTTC. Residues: CASSVEDRPQDGYTF.

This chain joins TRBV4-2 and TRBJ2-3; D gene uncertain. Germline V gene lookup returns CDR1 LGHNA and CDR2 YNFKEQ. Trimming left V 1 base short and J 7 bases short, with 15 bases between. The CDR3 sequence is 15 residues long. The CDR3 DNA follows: TGTGCCAGCAGCCAAGCTCGGCTAGTTTTCTATACGCAGTATTTT. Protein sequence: CASSQARLVFYTQYF.

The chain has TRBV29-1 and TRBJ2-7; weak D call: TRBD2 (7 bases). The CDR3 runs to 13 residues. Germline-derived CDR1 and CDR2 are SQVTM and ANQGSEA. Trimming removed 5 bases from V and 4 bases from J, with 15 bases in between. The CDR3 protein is CSVLEGGGYEQYF. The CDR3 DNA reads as TGCAGCGTTCTCGAGGGAGGGGGGTACGAGCAGTACTTC.

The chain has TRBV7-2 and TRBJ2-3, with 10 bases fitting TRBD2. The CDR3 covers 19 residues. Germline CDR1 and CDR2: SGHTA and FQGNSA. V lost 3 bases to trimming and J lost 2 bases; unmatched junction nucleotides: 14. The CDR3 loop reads CASSFPSGLAELSTDTQYF. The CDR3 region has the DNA TGTGCCAGCAGCTTCCCTAGTGGACTAGCGGAGCTGTCCACAGATACGCAGTATTTT.

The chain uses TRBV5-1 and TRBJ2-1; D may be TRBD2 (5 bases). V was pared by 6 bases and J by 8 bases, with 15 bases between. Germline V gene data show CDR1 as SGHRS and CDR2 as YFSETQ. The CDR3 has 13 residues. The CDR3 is CASNPALGDEQFF. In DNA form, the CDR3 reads TGCGCCAGCAACCCAGCTCTCGGGGATGAGCAGTTCTTC.

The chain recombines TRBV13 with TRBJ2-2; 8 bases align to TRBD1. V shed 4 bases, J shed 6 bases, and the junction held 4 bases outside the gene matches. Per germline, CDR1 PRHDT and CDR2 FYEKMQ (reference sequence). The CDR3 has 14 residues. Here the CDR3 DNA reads TGTGCCAGCAGCTCGGACAGGGATTCCGGGGAGCTGTTTTTT. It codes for CASSSDRDSGELFF.

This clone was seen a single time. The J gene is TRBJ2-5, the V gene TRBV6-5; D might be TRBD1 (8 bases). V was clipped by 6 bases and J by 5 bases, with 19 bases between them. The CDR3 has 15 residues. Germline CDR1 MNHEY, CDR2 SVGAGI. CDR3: CASSPLQGGAETQYF. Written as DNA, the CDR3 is TGTGCCAGCAGCCCCCTACAGGGGGGGGCGGAGACCCAGTACTTC.

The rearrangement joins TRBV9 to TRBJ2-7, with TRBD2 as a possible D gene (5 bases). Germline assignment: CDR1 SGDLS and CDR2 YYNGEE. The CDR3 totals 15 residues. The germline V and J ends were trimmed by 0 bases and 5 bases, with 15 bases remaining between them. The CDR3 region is CASSVEASHFDEQYF. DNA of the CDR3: TGTGCCAGCAGCGTAGAGGCTAGCCATTTCGACGAGCAGTACTTC.

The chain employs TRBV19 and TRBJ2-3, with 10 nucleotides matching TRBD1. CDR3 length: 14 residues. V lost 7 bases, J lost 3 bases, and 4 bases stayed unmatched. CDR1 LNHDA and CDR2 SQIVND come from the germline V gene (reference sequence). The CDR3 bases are TGTGCCAGTACCTCGGGACAGGGGACAGATACGCAGTATTTT. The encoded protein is CASTSGQGTDTQYF.

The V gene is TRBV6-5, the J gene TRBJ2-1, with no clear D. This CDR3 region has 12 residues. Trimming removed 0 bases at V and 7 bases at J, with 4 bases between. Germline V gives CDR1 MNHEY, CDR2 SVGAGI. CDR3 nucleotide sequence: TGTGCCAGCAGTTACTCGAGAAATGAGCAGTTCTTC. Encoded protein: CASSYSRNEQFF.